This T cell receptor (beta chain) came from a study of OX40 agonist ivuxolimab in advanced cancers. Turning to the study itself: Every 2 weeks, patients got intravenous ivuxolimab at one of six dose levels (0.01-10 mg/kg). Earlier treatment with anti-PD-1, anti-PD-L1 or anti-CTLA-4 was permitted, and 30% to 40% had received some.

A few counts support this clone. Its antigen is unidentified. Germline lookup yields CDR1 SEHNR and CDR2 FQNEAQ (reference sequence). The germline V and J ends were trimmed by 0 bases and 3 bases, with 6 bases remaining between them. There are 13 residues in the CDR3. Notes on the study in general: With doses of 0.1 to 3.0 mg/kg, CD4+ and CD8+ blood T cells had undergone clonal expansion by week 6. Not determined was the antigen specificity of the expanded peripheral T cells.

Method: immunoSEQ multiplex PCR; TCRdb's copy keeps in-frame clones and lacks some. The table includes approximately 70,000 clones, roughly four fifths detected once. The sequenced sample was CD4+ or CD8+ T cells sorted from blood, obtained in a trial of the OX40 agonist ivuxolimab. The TCR originated in an adult with an advanced solid tumor such as melanoma, head and neck, liver or kidney cancer. The rearrangement joins TRBV7-9 to TRBJ2-7; D is ambiguous. The CDR3 spells CASSLAPGYEQYF. CDR3 nucleotide sequence: TGTGCCAGCAGCTTAGCGCCGGGCTACGAGCAGTACTTC.